The clone carrying this TCR beta chain occurred a few times. The target antigen is unknown. There are 14 residues in the CDR3. The V end lost 1 base, the J end lost 6 bases, and 13 bases lay between the germline ends. CDR1 and CDR2 from the germline V gene are LNHNV and YYDKDF (reference sequence). The data were obtained in a study of T cells in localized non-small cell lung cancer. Study results and limitations: Uninvolved adjacent lung showed peak T cell clonality, exceeding tumor. Sequencing was restricted to one tumor region; therefore, heterogeneity remains possible. Median detection of top 100 tumor clones in adjacent lung was over 45 clones.

Sequencing used immunoSEQ multiplex PCR; TCRdb keeps in-frame clones, though not all of them. The sample includes tens of thousands of clones, about 90% of them seen just once. The receptor was isolated from a female donor of 60 years or more with stage I squamous cell lung carcinoma. The rearrangement joins TRBV15 to TRBJ2-7; D may be TRBD1 or TRBD2 (5 bases each). The source material was peripheral blood, sampled before any cancer treatment. CDR3 amino acids: CATSRGDPGGEQYF. The CDR3 nucleotides are TGTGCCACCAGCAGAGGGGACCCCGGCGGCGAGCAGTACTTC.